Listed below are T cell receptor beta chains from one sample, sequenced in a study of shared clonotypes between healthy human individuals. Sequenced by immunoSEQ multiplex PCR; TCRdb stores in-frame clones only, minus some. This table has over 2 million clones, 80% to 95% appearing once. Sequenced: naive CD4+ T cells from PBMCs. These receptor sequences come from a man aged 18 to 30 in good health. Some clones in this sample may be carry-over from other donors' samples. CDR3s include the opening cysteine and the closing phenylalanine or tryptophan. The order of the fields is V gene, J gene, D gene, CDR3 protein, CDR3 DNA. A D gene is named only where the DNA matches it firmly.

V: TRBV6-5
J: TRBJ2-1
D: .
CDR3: CASRLLALPYNEQFF
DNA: TGTGCCAGCAGATTACTAGCTCTGCCCTACAATGAGCAGTTCTTC

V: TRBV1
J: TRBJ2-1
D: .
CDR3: CTSSRMRNQARISGRPPMGNEQFF
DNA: TGCACCAGCAGCAGAATGAGAAATCAAGCCCGGATCAGCGGGAGGCCCCCTATGGGGAATGAGCAGTTCTTC

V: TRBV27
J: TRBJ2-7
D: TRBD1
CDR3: CASSLAALGQGDTYEQYF
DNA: TGTGCCAGCAGTTTGGCGGCGTTGGGACAGGGGGATACCTACGAGCAGTACTTC

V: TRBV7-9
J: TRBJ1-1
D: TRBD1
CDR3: CASSLSTGAVVTEAFF
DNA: TGTGCCAGCAGCTTAAGTACAGGGGCGGTGGTGACTGAAGCTTTCTTT

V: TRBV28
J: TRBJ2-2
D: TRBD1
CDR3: CASSPPGQVDAGELFF
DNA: TGTGCCAGCAGTCCACCGGGACAGGTGGATGCCGGGGAGCTGTTTTTT

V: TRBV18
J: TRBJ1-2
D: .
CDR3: CASSPAPNYGYTF
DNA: TGTGCCAGCTCACCCGCCCCTAACTATGGCTACACCTTC

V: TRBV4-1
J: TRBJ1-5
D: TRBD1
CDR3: CASSHNPGQGVGQPQHF
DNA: TGCGCCAGCAGCCACAACCCGGGACAGGGAGTGGGTCAGCCCCAGCATTTT

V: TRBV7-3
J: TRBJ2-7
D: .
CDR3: CASSSTGSPPYEQYF
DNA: TGTGCCAGCAGCTCAACAGGGTCCCCCCCCTACGAGCAGTACTTC

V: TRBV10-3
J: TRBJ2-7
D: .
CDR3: CAISEGVGERQYF
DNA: TGTGCCATCAGTGAGGGGGTCGGAGAGAGGCAGTACTTC

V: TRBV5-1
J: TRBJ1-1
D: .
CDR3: CASSLVVNTEAFF
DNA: TGCGCCAGCAGCTTGGTGGTAAACACTGAAGCTTTCTTT

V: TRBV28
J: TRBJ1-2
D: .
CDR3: CASSSQGIGYTF
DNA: TGTGCCAGCAGTTCACAGGGTATAGGCTACACCTTC

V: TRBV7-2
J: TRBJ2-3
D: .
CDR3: CASSFSHSTDTQYF
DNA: TGTGCCAGCAGCTTTTCCCATAGCACAGATACGCAGTATTTT

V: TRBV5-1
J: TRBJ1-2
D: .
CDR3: CASSLNGGSYGYTF
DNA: TGCGCCAGCAGCTTAAACGGGGGATCCTATGGCTACACCTTC

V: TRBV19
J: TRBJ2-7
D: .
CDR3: CASRSAQRFYEQYF
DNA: TGTGCCAGTAGGTCGGCCCAGCGATTCTACGAGCAGTACTTC

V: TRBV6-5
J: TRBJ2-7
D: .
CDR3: CASTGRGVYEQYF
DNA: TGTGCCAGCACCGGTAGAGGCGTCTACGAGCAGTACTTC

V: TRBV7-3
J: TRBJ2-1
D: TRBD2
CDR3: CASSLRPGLADNEQFF
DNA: TGTGCCAGCAGCTTGAGGCCGGGACTAGCGGACAATGAGCAGTTCTTC

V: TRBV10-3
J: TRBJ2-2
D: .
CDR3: CAISVWGTVGGELFF
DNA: TGTGCCATCAGTGTATGGGGGACCGTCGGCGGGGAGCTGTTTTTT

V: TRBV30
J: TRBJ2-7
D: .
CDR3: CAWRQTGNPYEQYF
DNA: TGTGCCTGGAGGCAAACAGGGAACCCCTACGAGCAGTACTTC

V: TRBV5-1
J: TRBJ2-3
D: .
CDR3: CASSLGVTADTQYF
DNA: TGCGCCAGCAGCTTGGGAGTAACCGCAGATACGCAGTATTTT

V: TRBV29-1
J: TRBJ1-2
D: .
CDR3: CSVARGYTF
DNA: TGCAGCGTTGCCCGCGGCTACACCTTC

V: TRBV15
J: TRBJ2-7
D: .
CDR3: CATSRDRSSYEQYF
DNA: TGTGCCACCAGCAGAGACAGGTCCTCCTACGAGCAGTACTTC

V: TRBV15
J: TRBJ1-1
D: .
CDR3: CATSRDLREYTEAFF
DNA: TGTGCCACCAGCAGAGATCTTAGGGAATACACTGAAGCTTTCTTT

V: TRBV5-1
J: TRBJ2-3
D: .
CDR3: CASSLDGGGFGTDTQYF
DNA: TGCGCCAGCAGCTTGGACGGGGGAGGTTTTGGCACAGATACGCAGTATTTT

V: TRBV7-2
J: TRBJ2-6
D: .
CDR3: CASSLGPQGSGANVLTF
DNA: TGTGCCAGCAGCTTAGGCCCACAGGGCTCTGGGGCCAACGTCCTGACTTTC